The present TCR beta chain was sequenced within a study of blood T cells in healthy people across ages. CDR1 and CDR2 from the germline V gene are ENHRY and SYGVKD. V was clipped by 3 bases and J by 15 bases; unmatched bases: 10. This CDR3 spans 13 amino acids. A sample-barcoded 5' primer and a J-beta primer mix were used in a second PCR of roughly 6 to 11 cycles. TCRdb re-called the 5' RACE reads with MiXCR, one entry per CDR3 protein. The table shows over 600,000 distinct CDR3 sequences, with 35% to 60% occurring only once. As concerns this clonotype: The antigen is not known.

Findings of the study overall: PBMCs went unsorted, and a conclusive naive versus antigen-experienced comparison was therefore prevented.

The clonotype was recovered from a man older than 75 in good health. Sequencing was done on a sample of blood. V gene TRBV10-3 combines with J gene TRBJ2-1; 8 bases line up with TRBD2. The CDR3 here is CAISDLPGGVLFF. The CDR3 coding sequence is TGTGCCATCAGTGATCTCCCGGGAGGGGTGCTGTTCTTC.